A selection of T cell receptor beta chains follows, all from one sample in a study of early T cells in non-severe SARS-CoV-2 infection. One entry per CDR3 protein, called by TCRdb with MiXCR from the 5' RACE reads. The sample lists roughly 72,000 distinct CDR3 sequences, roughly 12% occurring once. The sample here was whole blood, taken at baseline. These receptors all stem from an adult who was a healthcare worker with PCR-confirmed SARS-CoV-2 infection or an uninfected control (not recorded which). CDR3s include the opening cysteine and the closing phenylalanine or tryptophan. D genes are given only for firm matches. Some rows mark clone size as missing; the rest say once, few, many or name a class of expanded clone.

17	TRBV12-3/TRBV12-4	few	TRBD2	TRBJ2-1	CASSFAGGRSSYNEQFF	TGTGCCAGCAGTTTTGCGGGGGGCAGGAGCTCCTACAATGAGCAGTTCTTC
15	TRBV2	-	-	TRBJ1-1	CASRDSQGRSTEAFF	TGTGCCAGCAGAGACTCGCAGGGCCGCTCGACTGAAGCTTTCTTT
13	TRBV29-1	few	-	TRBJ2-3	CSVGNGGTDTQYF	TGCAGCGTTGGGAACGGGGGCACAGATACGCAGTATTTT
14	TRBV7-2	few	-	TRBJ2-3	CASSFGVSYDTQYF	TGTGCCAGCAGCTTTGGCGTTTCCTACGATACGCAGTATTTT
9	TRBV20-1	few	-	TRBJ2-5	CSALETQYF	TGCAGTGCTTTAGAGACCCAGTACTTC
15	TRBV27	many	TRBD2	TRBJ2-1	CASSLSGGPYNEQFF	TGTGCCAGCAGCCTTAGCGGGGGGCCTTACAATGAGCAGTTCTTC
15	TRBV2	many	TRBD1	TRBJ1-5	CASNLHQGQNQPQHF	TGTGCCAGCAATCTACACCAGGGACAGAATCAGCCCCAGCATTTT
12	TRBV10-2	many	TRBD2	TRBJ2-7	CASSARGDEQYF	TGCGCCAGCAGTGCGCGGGGGGACGAGCAGTACTTC
18	TRBV5-1	many	TRBD1	TRBJ2-3	CASSLDRGRPISTDTQYF	TGCGCCAGCAGCTTGGACAGGGGGCGGCCGATCAGCACAGATACGCAGTATTTT
13	TRBV6-6	once	-	TRBJ1-1	CASIARMNTEAFF	TGTGCCAGCATTGCAAGAATGAACACTGAAGCTTTCTTT
13	TRBV7-2	many	-	TRBJ1-1	CASSKQWGTEAFF	TGTGCCAGCAGCAAGCAGTGGGGCACTGAAGCTTTCTTT
16	TRBV7-9	many	TRBD2	TRBJ2-7	CASSLGLAGGFDEQYF	TGTGCCAGCAGCCTTGGACTAGCGGGGGGATTCGACGAGCAGTACTTC
14	TRBV10-3	-	-	TRBJ2-1	CAISEASEYNEQFF	TGTGCCATCAGTGAAGCTAGCGAGTACAATGAGCAGTTCTTC
13	TRBV12-3/TRBV12-4	-	-	TRBJ2-3	CATTQPGTDTQYF	TGTGCCACCACCCAGCCGGGCACAGATACGCAGTATTTT
17	TRBV4-2	-	TRBD2	TRBJ2-1	CASSQDGGLAAYNEQFF	TGTGCCAGCAGCCAAGATGGAGGACTAGCGGCCTACAATGAGCAGTTCTTC